This entry concerns a single T cell receptor beta chain. Its specificity is not known. This table comes from immunoSEQ multiplex PCR, and its TCRdb copy is limited to in-frame clones, with some not included. Among roughly 390,000 clones listed, 75% to 90% were seen once. Trimming cost V 3 bases and J 9 bases; bases outside gene matches: 3. The CDR3 has 14 amino acids. Germline V gene lookup returns CDR1 PRHDT and CDR2 FYEKMQ (reference sequence). This sample was taken from a study of Ad26.COV2.S vaccination and SARS-CoV-2 variants. Looking at the study overall: Intramuscular Ad26.COV2.S doses were given once or twice, 56 days apart.

General study results and limits: Total T cell responses, in the TCR breadth and depth analyses, may have been underestimated. Reported post-vaccination CD8+ and CD4+ T cell responses to spike showed substantial breadth. People who got the vaccine had more spike-specific TCR breadth than people who got placebo.

As for treatment: some 20 received Ad26.COV2.S at low or high dose, single or two shots; roughly five received placebo; per-sample allocation not given. Sampling took place 63 days after the first vaccine or placebo injection. The V gene is TRBV13, the J gene TRBJ1-6; 9 bases align to TRBD1. The source was peripheral blood, collected in a trial of Ad26.COV2.S vaccine versus placebo. The clonotype originates from a person between 18 and 65 years old who received the Ad26.COV2.S COVID-19 vaccine or a placebo. CDR3 coding DNA: TGTGCCAGCAGCTTCGACAGGGGGGGTTCACCCCTCCACTTT. Its protein is CASSFDRGGSPLHF.